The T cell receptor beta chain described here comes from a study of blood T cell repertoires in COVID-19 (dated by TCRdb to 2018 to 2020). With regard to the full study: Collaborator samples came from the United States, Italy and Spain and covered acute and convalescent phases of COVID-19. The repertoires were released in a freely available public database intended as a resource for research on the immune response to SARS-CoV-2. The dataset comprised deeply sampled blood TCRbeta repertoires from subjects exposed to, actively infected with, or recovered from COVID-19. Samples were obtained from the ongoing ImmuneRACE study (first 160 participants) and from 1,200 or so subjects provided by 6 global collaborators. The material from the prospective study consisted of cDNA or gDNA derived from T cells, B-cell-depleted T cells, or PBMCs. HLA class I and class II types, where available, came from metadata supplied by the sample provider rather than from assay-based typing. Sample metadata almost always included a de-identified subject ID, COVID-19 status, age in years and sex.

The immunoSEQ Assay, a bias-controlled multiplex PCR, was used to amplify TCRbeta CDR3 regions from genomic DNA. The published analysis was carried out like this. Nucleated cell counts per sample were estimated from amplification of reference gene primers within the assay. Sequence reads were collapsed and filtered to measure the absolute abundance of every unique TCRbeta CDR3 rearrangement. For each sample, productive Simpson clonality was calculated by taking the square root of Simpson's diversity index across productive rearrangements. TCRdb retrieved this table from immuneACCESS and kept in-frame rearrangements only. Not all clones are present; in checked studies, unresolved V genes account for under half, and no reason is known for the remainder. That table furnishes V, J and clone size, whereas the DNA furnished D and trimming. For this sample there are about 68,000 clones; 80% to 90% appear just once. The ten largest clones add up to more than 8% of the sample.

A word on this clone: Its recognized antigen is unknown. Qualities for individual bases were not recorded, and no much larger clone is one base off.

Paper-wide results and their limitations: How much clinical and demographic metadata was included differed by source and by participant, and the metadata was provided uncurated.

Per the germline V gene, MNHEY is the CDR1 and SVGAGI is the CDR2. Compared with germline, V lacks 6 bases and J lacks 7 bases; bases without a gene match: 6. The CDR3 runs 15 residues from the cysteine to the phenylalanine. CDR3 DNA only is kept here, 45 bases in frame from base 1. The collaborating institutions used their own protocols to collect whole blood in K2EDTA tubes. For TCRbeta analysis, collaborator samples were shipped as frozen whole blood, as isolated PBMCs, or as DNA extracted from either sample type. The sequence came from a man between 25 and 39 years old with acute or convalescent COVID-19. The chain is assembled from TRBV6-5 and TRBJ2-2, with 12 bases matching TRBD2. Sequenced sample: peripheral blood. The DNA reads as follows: TGTGCCAGCAGCCAGACTAGCGGGAGAGGCGGGGAGCTGTTTTTT. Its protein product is CASSQTSGRGGELFF.